Each of the 27 T cell receptor beta chains below was sequenced from the same sample in a study of T cells after posttransplantation cyclophosphamide. Sequencing was performed with immunoSEQ multiplex PCR; in TCRdb, only in-frame clones are kept and a portion is missing. In total the sample includes about 30,000 clones, none of them seen once. Sequencing used PBMCs. All receptors derive from an older woman in good health, CMV-negative, and a related stem cell transplant donor.

This clone was counted ten times or more. The chain recombines TRBV5-1 with TRBJ2-1, with TRBD2 identical over 7 bases. CDR1 is SGHRS, CDR2 YFSETQ, per germline. After removal of 4 bases from V and 0 bases from J, the junction contained 7 bases not matched to a gene. This CDR3 has 16 amino acids. CDR3 residues: CASSPFGGSSYNEQFF. CDR3 coding DNA: TGCGCCAGCAGCCCGTTCGGGGGGAGCTCCTACAATGAGCAGTTCTTC.

This clone was found many times. The rearrangement links TRBV28 to TRBJ1-2; D uncertain. The CDR3 runs 12 residues. Trimming removed 8 bases from V and 8 bases from J, with 15 bases in between. Germline V lookup: CDR1 MDHEN, CDR2 SYDVKM. DNA of the CDR3: TGTGCCAGCGAGAGGTCCCTCGGGGGCTACACCTTC. This gives the protein CASERSLGGYTF.

This clone appeared many times. CDR3 in amino acids: CASSPTGDAQYF. DNA of the CDR3: TGCGCCAGCTCCCCGACCGGGGATGCGCAGTATTTT. The chain has TRBV10-1 and TRBJ2-3; the D gene is possibly TRBD2 (5 bases). Per germline, CDR1 WNHNN and CDR2 SYGVQD (reference sequence). The CDR3 is made up of 12 amino acids. The V gene lost 8 bases and the J gene lost 10 bases, with 16 bases spanning the gap.

This clone was recorded at least ten times. The chain is built from TRBV9 and TRBJ2-1; 7 nucleotides line up with TRBD2. The germline CDR1 and CDR2 sequences are SGDLS and YYNGEE. The CDR3 extends over 15 amino acids. The junction had 7 bases not matched to a gene; V was cut back by 3 bases and J by 4 bases. The CDR3 is CASSAAGVGYNEQFF. The CDR3 bases are TGTGCCAGCAGCGCCGCGGGAGTCGGGTACAATGAGCAGTTCTTC.

This clone has ten or more counts. V gene TRBV18 combines with J gene TRBJ2-1; 8 bases map to TRBD2. Germline V CDR1 and CDR2: KGHSH, LQKENI. V shed 2 bases, J shed 9 bases, and the junction held 9 bases outside the gene matches. CDR3 length equals 15 residues. CDR3 DNA: TGTGCCAGCTCACCATTTACTAGCGGAGATGGTGAGCAGTTCTTC. Its protein is CASSPFTSGDGEQFF. Based on the CDR3 plus reference TRBV18 and TRBJ2-1, the full variable domain is NAGVMQNPRHLVRRRGQEARLRCSPMKGHSHVYWYRQLPEEGLKFMVYLQKENIIDESGMPKERFSAEFPKEGPSILRIQQVVRGDSAAYFCASSPFTSGDGEQFFGPGTRLTVL.

There are many counts of this clone. V and J are TRBV28 and TRBJ1-6, with 12 bases that match TRBD1. Losses at the gene ends were 4 bases for V and 1 base for J; bases not matched to a gene: 5. Germline V gene data show CDR1 as MDHEN and CDR2 as SYDVKM. The CDR3 is 18 residues long. The CDR3 nucleotides are TGTGCCAGCAGTTGGGGACAGGGGGCAGGGTCCTATAATTCACCCCTCCACTTT. Translating it yields CASSWGQGAGSYNSPLHF. Together with reference TRBV28 and TRBJ1-6, the CDR3 gives the full variable domain: DVKVTQSSRYLVKRTGEKVFLECVQDMDHENMFWYRQDPGLGLRLIYFSYDVKMKEKGDIPEGYSVSREKKERFSLILESASTNQTSMYLCASSWGQGAGSYNSPLHFGNGTRLTVT.

This clone was detected ten times or more. The chain is built from TRBV19 and TRBJ1-6, with a possible D match to TRBD1 (6 bases). CDR3 length equals 16 residues. The V end lost 5 bases, the J end lost 7 bases, and 18 bases lay between the germline ends. Germline CDR1 reads LNHDA; CDR2 reads SQIVND (reference sequence). CDR3 protein: CASSSLKTGPNSPLHF. CDR3 sequence (DNA): TGTGCCAGTAGTTCGTTGAAGACAGGCCCAAATTCACCCCTCCACTTT.

This clone appeared many times. V gene TRBV10-3 combines with J gene TRBJ2-7, with 11 nucleotides matching TRBD2. Germline V gene data show CDR1 as ENHRY and CDR2 as SYGVKD. V lost 6 bases and J lost 7; bases outside the gene matches: 5. The CDR3 loop spans 13 amino acids. The CDR3: CAIRLAGGREQYF. DNA for the CDR3: TGTGCCATCAGGCTAGCGGGAGGTAGGGAGCAGTACTTC.

The genes are TRBV18 and TRBJ1-6, with 7 nucleotides matching TRBD1. This CDR3 is 16 amino acids long. V gave up 4 bases and J gave up 10 bases; unmatched junction bases: 13. CDR1 and CDR2 from the germline V gene are KGHSH and LQKENI. The CDR3 DNA reads TGTGCCAGCTCACATGCTGCAGACAGGGTGCGGTCACCCCTCCACTTT. Its translation is CASSHAADRVRSPLHF. Drawing the rest from reference TRBV18 and TRBJ1-6, the complete variable domain is NAGVMQNPRHLVRRRGQEARLRCSPMKGHSHVYWYRQLPEEGLKFMVYLQKENIIDESGMPKERFSAEFPKEGPSILRIQQVVRGDSAAYFCASSHAADRVRSPLHFGNGTRLTVT.

This sequence joins TRBV11-2 and TRBJ2-5; D is uncertain. Germline V CDR1 and CDR2: SGHAT, FQNNGV. The CDR3 consists of 13 residues. Trimming pared 2 bases from V and 5 bases from J, leaving 9 bases between. For the CDR3, the DNA is TGTGCCAGCAGCTTATCCCCTCGGGAGACCCAGTACTTC. It yields the protein CASSLSPRETQYF.

This clone occurred many times. The chain recombines TRBV6-5 with TRBJ1-5; tentatively, D is TRBD1 (6 bases). V was trimmed by 4 bases and J by 5 bases, leaving 15 bases between them. The germline V gene encodes CDR1 MNHEY and CDR2 SVGAGI. CDR3 length equals 15 residues. The CDR3 coding sequence is TGTGCCAGCAGTTTAGGAGGGGGATATGATCAGCCCCAGCATTTT. This translates into CASSLGGGYDQPQHF.

There are a few counts of this clone. A read error is possible here, since a much larger clone lies one base away. V is TRBV6-6 and J is TRBJ1-2; 7 bases match TRBD1. This CDR3 is 16 amino acids long. CDR1 and CDR2 (germline): MNHNY, SVGAGI (reference sequence). The CDR3 spells CASSSTLTGINYRYTF. In DNA form, the CDR3 reads TGTGCCAGCAGTTCTACCCTGACAGGGATCAACTATCGCTACACCTTC.

This clone was seen many times. J is TRBJ2-3 and V is TRBV5-1; 11 bases map to TRBD2. The CDR3 length is 15 residues. Germline CDR1 is SGHRS and CDR2 is YFSETQ. J lost 2 bases, V lost 7 bases, and 6 bases had no gene match. CDR3 sequence (DNA): TGCGCCAGCGGACCTAGCGGGGGGATCACAGATACGCAGTATTTT. As protein: CASGPSGGITDTQYF.

This clone appeared many times. CDR3 amino acids: CASSSRPLAGHSYEQYF. The CDR3 DNA reads TGTGCCAGCAGCTCCCGGCCATTGGCGGGGCACTCCTACGAGCAGTACTTC. V and J are TRBV7-9 and TRBJ2-7, with D possibly matching TRBD2 (6 bases). Germline V gene sequence: CDR1 SEHNR, CDR2 FQNEAQ (reference sequence). V lost 4 bases, J lost 0 bases, and 19 bases lay in between. The CDR3 loop spans 17 amino acids.

This clone was found many times. This chain connects TRBV29-1 to TRBJ2-5, with D tentatively TRBD1 (6 bases). The germline V and J ends were trimmed by 4 bases and 4 bases, with 10 bases remaining between them. From germline, CDR1 is SQVTM and CDR2 ANQGSEA. The CDR3 has 12 residues. The DNA of the CDR3 is TGCAGCGTTGCCGGACAGACAGAGACCCAGTACTTC. This encodes CSVAGQTETQYF.

V is TRBV29-1 and J is TRBJ2-1, with 13 bases matching TRBD2. CDR1 and CDR2 (germline): SQVTM, ANQGSEA. V lost 6 bases, J lost 10 bases, and 9 bases stayed unmatched. This CDR3 comprises 14 residues. CDR3 sequence reads: CSVGTSGALLEQFF. In nucleotides, the CDR3 is TGCAGCGTCGGGACTAGCGGGGCCCTCTTGGAGCAGTTCTTC.

This clone showed up many times. The CDR3 loop reads CASGRGQETQYF. DNA of the CDR3: TGTGCCAGCGGTAGGGGCCAAGAGACCCAGTACTTC. The V and J genes are TRBV6-6 and TRBJ2-5, with a tentative D call TRBD1 (5 bases). Germline CDR1 reads MNHNY; CDR2 reads SVGAGI (reference sequence). V was clipped by 8 bases and J by 1 base, with 8 bases between them. The CDR3 consists of 12 residues.

This clone has a count of ten or more. As DNA, the CDR3 is TGTGCCAGCATCAAGGGCGTGGGGGGGCAGAGAGAACAGCCCCAGCATTTT. Its protein product is CASIKGVGGQREQPQHF. The chain carries TRBV28 and TRBJ1-5; TRBD1 might be the D (6 bases). Deletions cut 7 bases from V and 7 bases from J, with 26 bases between. Germline loops: CDR1 MDHEN, CDR2 SYDVKM. The CDR3 length is 17 residues.

The chain joins TRBV11-3 to TRBJ2-2, with D possibly being TRBD1 or TRBD2 (6 bases each). Germline assignment: CDR1 SGHNT and CDR2 YENEEA. V lost 4 bases and J lost 7, with 13 bases in between. The CDR3 is 14 amino acids. CDR3 loop: CASSWGGTNGELFF. CDR3 coding DNA: TGTGCCAGCAGCTGGGGCGGGACAAACGGGGAGCTGTTTTTT.

This clone has a count of ten or more. The junction differs from germline at one of its ends, possibly a read error. The V call is TRBV7-3, the J call TRBJ2-1; 7 nucleotides align to TRBD2. This CDR3 contains 13 residues. Germline values: CDR1 SGHTA, CDR2 FQGTGA. Here the CDR3 DNA reads TGTGCCAGCAGCCAAGGGGACTACCATGAGCAGTTCTTC. It yields the protein CASSQGDYHEQFF. Full variable domain (remainder filled in from reference TRBV7-3 and TRBJ2-1): GAGVSQTPSNKVTEKGKYVELRCDPISGHTALYWYRQSLGQGPEFLIYFQGTGAADDSGLPNDRFFAVRPEGSVSTLKIQRTERGDSAVYLCASSQGDYHEQFFGPGTRLTVL.

This clone was counted ten times or more. The chain uses TRBV28 and TRBJ2-1, with a possible D match to TRBD2 (7 bases). This CDR3 is built from 17 residues. The germline CDR1 and CDR2 sequences are MDHEN and SYDVKM. Trimming removed 2 bases at V and 5 bases at J, with 19 bases between. CDR3 region: CASSLGTGGWRNNEQFF. CDR3 bases: TGTGCCAGCAGTTTAGGGACGGGGGGCTGGAGGAACAATGAGCAGTTCTTC.

This clone came up many times. The CDR3, as DNA: TGTGCCAGCAGCTTAGGGACTAGCGGGAGGTTAAGGTACGAGCAGTACTTC. This encodes CASSLGTSGRLRYEQYF. The chain joins TRBV7-2 to TRBJ2-7; 14 bases match TRBD2. J was trimmed by 4 bases and V by 1 base; bases with no gene match: 6. CDR1 and CDR2 from the germline V gene are SGHTA and FQGNSA. The CDR3 sequence is 17 residues long.

A few counts support this clone. J is TRBJ1-6 and V is TRBV9, with TRBD1 identical over 7 bases. V shed 4 bases and J 7 bases; nucleotides not matched to a gene: 11. Per germline, CDR1 SGDLS and CDR2 YYNGEE. The CDR3 contains 16 residues. CDR3 sequence reads: CASSSRLQGRNSPLHF. For the CDR3, the DNA is TGTGCCAGCAGCTCTCGATTACAGGGGCGAAATTCACCCCTCCACTTT. Full variable domain (missing parts from reference TRBV9 and TRBJ1-6): DSGVTQTPKHLITATGQRVTLRCSPRSGDLSVYWYQQSLDQGLQFLIQYYNGEERAKGNILERFSAQQFPDLHSELNLSSLELGDSALYFCASSSRLQGRNSPLHFGNGTRLTVT.

In its sample, this clone was seen many times. The V and J genes are TRBV12-3 or TRBV12-4 and TRBJ2-7; the D gene is possibly TRBD1 (7 bases). V lost 3 bases and J lost 6, with 15 bases in between. This CDR3 is 14 amino acids long. CDR3 protein: CASSFWQGGREQYF. The CDR3 DNA reads as TGTGCCAGCAGTTTTTGGCAGGGGGGCCGCGAGCAGTACTTC.

This clone has ten or more counts. The chain is built from TRBV18 and TRBJ2-7; possibly TRBD1 for D (6 bases). From germline, CDR1 is KGHSH and CDR2 LQKENI. The CDR3 loop spans 12 amino acids. V lost 4 bases and J lost 4, with 8 bases in between. The CDR3 nucleotides read TGTGCCAGCTCACTTACAGGGTACGAGCAGTACTTC. Protein: CASSLTGYEQYF.

This chain links TRBV4-2 with TRBJ1-6; tentatively, D is TRBD1 (6 bases). Germline V gene data show CDR1 as LGHNA and CDR2 as YNFKEQ. V gave up 0 bases and J gave up 9 bases, with 9 bases separating them. This CDR3 has 14 residues. The chain's CDR3 is CASSQDRGASPLHF. CDR3 DNA: TGTGCCAGCAGCCAAGATCGGGGGGCTTCACCCCTCCACTTT.

This clone was counted only a few times. The CDR3 sequence is CASSLGRGGRETQYF. The CDR3 nucleotides read TGTGCCAGCAGCTTAGGGAGGGGCGGACGAGAGACCCAGTACTTC. The chain couples TRBV11-1 to TRBJ2-5, with a tentative D call TRBD2 (6 bases). The CDR3 loop spans 15 amino acids. V shed 1 base and J shed 4 bases, with 13 bases lying between them. Germline CDR1 SGHAT, CDR2 FQDESV (reference sequence).